This T cell receptor (beta chain) comes out of a study of shared clonotypes between healthy human individuals (TCRdb year 2020). Study-wide context: The cohort comprised a couple of women and three men aged 18 to 49 years. For each donor, three plates each were used for CD4 naive and CD4 memory, two plates were used for CD8 naive, and one plate was used for CD8 memory. Blood TCR repertoires of five healthy adults were deeply sequenced to estimate repertoire size and the extent of clonotype sharing between individuals. To increase sequencing depth and limit assay-specific biases, TCR repertoire library preparation and sequencing were carried out by different laboratories using diverse techniques. Each donor's leukapheresis produced roughly between about 0.9 and 9.5 billion PBMCs. The study at large found these results: Estimated clonotype richness was generally larger for naive than for memory subsets. Across a few donors, approximately 5% of naive CD4, more than 3% of naive CD8, approximately 2.5% of memory CD4, and roughly 0.4% of memory CD8 clonotypes were shared. Because the study included only a small number of donors, the genetic and exposure-history diversity represented was limited. Even with the large sequencing depth, rarefaction of the sorted-subset datasets indicated that sequencing was incomplete. Sampling was limited to blood, and TCR repertoires in tissue likely differ from TCR repertoires in blood. Pairwise subsampling led to the expectation that sequencing depth would affect the degree of clonotype sharing among donors. Clonotypes shared by all four sorted-subset donors showed higher generation probabilities than non-shared clonotypes.

Using the deep immunoSEQ assay, multiplex PCR amplified TCR CDR3 regions from genomic DNA. Genomic DNA extracted from each cell subset was distributed evenly over all wells of several immunoSEQ 96-well plates, and each plate served as one replicate. Each replicate PCR for sorted subsets received about 200 ng genomic DNA, equal to roughly 33,000 T cell genomes. Purified libraries were quantified with a Qubit 3.0 fluorometer, sized on a Bioanalyzer 2100, and re-quantified with the KAPA Library Quantification kit. Each immunoSEQ 96-well plate was sequenced on its own single-read 150-cycle Illumina NextSeq 550 flow cell. Per the original workflow: The immunoSEQ output contained only junctional sequences without quality scores, so filtering could not match that applied to full-length reads. To assign V/J genes and CDR3, sequences were annotated using PyIR, a Python wrapper for IgBLAST v1.9, with IMGT germline references. Reads were removed for weak V/J assignments (E-value above 1e-6), missing CDR3, stop codons, out-of-frame junctions, or ambiguous translated residues. V3J clonotypes were defined as sequences sharing the same inferred V gene, J gene, and CDR3 amino acid sequence. Percentage overlap between repertoires was calculated by dividing the number of shared unique clonotypes by the size of the smaller repertoire. Richness of each repertoire was evaluated using RTK rarefaction, the Chao1 estimator, and Recon v2.1 estimates of unobserved clonotypes. For all TCRbeta clonotypes obtained by the gDNA method from a handful of donors, generation probabilities were computed with OLGA. TCRdb took over this immuneACCESS table, retaining in-frame rearrangements with V and J assigned. Such tables are incomplete; in checked studies, under half of the missing clones stem from an unresolved V gene, and the remainder is unexplained. Clone size and the V and J calls come from that table; the DNA yielded D and trimming. This sample has about 2.3 million clones in its table, and 85% to 95% of those were observed once. About 0.41% of the sample comes from the top ten.

Donors were healthy HIV-negative adults with no recently reported acute infections or vaccinations. Every donor was a Caucasian adult living in Nashville, Tennessee, USA. CD4+ T cells were enriched through magnetic negative selection, after which naive cells were positively selected on CD45RA and the remaining negative fraction served as the memory subset. Blood was collected by leukapheresis, and PBMCs were isolated by Ficoll-Histopaque density gradient centrifugation and then cryopreserved in liquid nitrogen vapor phase. Purity and quantity of every magnetically sorted T cell population were checked by analytical flow cytometry. Each sorted fraction had its genomic DNA isolated and then quantified by UV absorbance on a Nanodrop 2000c. With regard to this clone: What this receptor recognizes is not known. No much larger clonotype is one base removed from it; base qualities were not supplied. Other DNA sequences in the sample encode the same CDR3.

The junction shows trimming of 3 bases on V and 7 bases on J, plus 7 bases between the germline ends. The cysteine opens and the phenylalanine closes a CDR3 of 11 amino acids. The DNA shown is the 33-base CDR3, in frame from base 1. CDR1 and CDR2, per the germline V gene (reference sequence), are DFQATT and SNEGSKA. The specimen sequenced was naive CD4+ T cells from PBMCs. The cell subset or site label on this specimen signifies: CD45RA+ positively selected. The V gene is TRBV20-1 and the J gene is TRBJ2-1; too little of a D gene remains to name it. The TCR comes from a man between 18 and 35 years old in good health. Some clones in this sample may be carry-over from other donors' samples. The CDR3 protein sequence reads: CSASRRNEQFF. The DNA sequence is given as TGCAGTGCTAGTCGACGGAATGAGCAGTTCTTC.